These 15 T cell receptor beta chains share one sample of origin, sequenced in a study of T cells after posttransplantation cyclophosphamide (dated by TCRdb to the mid-2010s). Libraries were constructed by the immunoSEQ multiplex PCR assay. Held by TCRdb, this immuneACCESS table contains in-frame sequences only and omits some clones. Under half of the omission traces to an unresolved V gene where checked; the cause of the rest is unknown. The sample counts some 40,000 clones, each observed more than once. The leading ten clones occupy 2.5% of the sample. The sequenced material came from PBMCs. The receptor set was obtained from a man in his fifties or sixties in good health, CMV-negative, and a related stem cell transplant donor.

The chain is built from TRBV9 and TRBJ2-1; no clear D. Looked up from germline, CDR1 is SGDLS and CDR2 is YYNGEE. The CDR3 has 14 amino acids. With 1 base removed from V and 3 bases from J, the gap between germline ends came to 8 bases. The CDR3 coding sequence is TGTGCCAGCAGCGTAACCCTAGTCTACAATGAGCAGTTCTTC. This gives the protein CASSVTLVYNEQFF.

The rearrangement joins TRBV6-5 to TRBJ2-3, with D perhaps matching TRBD2 (5 bases). With 4 bases removed from V and 8 bases from J, the gap between germline ends came to 13 bases. The CDR3 sequence is 13 residues long. From germline, CDR1 is MNHEY and CDR2 SVGAGI. The CDR3 here is CASSLEEDATQYF. The CDR3 DNA follows: TGTGCCAGCAGTTTGGAGGAGGATGCTACGCAGTATTTT.

This clone was recorded many times. The chain carries TRBV27 and TRBJ2-7; D is uncertain. Germline V gene lookup returns CDR1 MNHEY and CDR2 SMNVEV (reference sequence). This CDR3 region has 12 residues. V was pared by 3 bases and J by 6 bases, with 9 bases between. CDR3 region: CASSFSLGEQYF. The DNA of the CDR3 is TGTGCCAGCAGTTTCAGTCTTGGCGAGCAGTACTTC.

This clone showed up many times. The gene calls are TRBV5-1 and TRBJ2-7; D possibly corresponds to TRBD2 (6 bases). The CDR3 totals 15 residues. V lost 0 bases and J 2 bases, leaving 12 bases between the germline ends. Germline CDR1 reads SGHRS; CDR2 reads YFSETQ. The CDR3 loop is CASSLVVAEPYEQYF. CDR3 DNA: TGCGCCAGCAGCTTGGTAGTAGCGGAACCCTACGAGCAGTACTTC.

This clone was observed at least ten times. The chain recombines TRBV18 with TRBJ1-2, with 11 nucleotides matching TRBD1. Germline loops: CDR1 KGHSH, CDR2 LQKENI. The ends lost 4 bases at V and 7 bases at J; junction bases unmatched: 8. The CDR3 runs to 15 residues. The CDR3 protein is CASSQSGQGASGYTF. CDR3 nucleotides: TGTGCCAGCTCACAGTCTGGACAGGGGGCTTCTGGCTACACCTTC.

V usage is TRBV6-1 and J usage is TRBJ2-5; 7 bases are shared with TRBD2. Germline CDR1 MNHNS, CDR2 SASEGT. This CDR3 has 13 amino acids. Trimming removed 9 bases from V and 11 bases from J; junction bases left unmatched: 15. The CDR3 spells CASVGGALGEQYF. The CDR3 DNA sequence: TGTGCCAGTGTGGGAGGGGCCCTGGGAGAGCAGTACTTC.

This clone has at least ten counts. The genes are TRBV28 and TRBJ1-5, with TRBD1 as a possible D gene (5 bases). The V end lost 2 bases, the J end lost 6 bases, and 8 bases lay between the germline ends. Germline V gene data show CDR1 as MDHEN and CDR2 as SYDVKM. The CDR3 is made up of 13 amino acids. The chain's CDR3 is CASSLPGGQPQHF. CDR3 DNA: TGTGCCAGCAGTTTACCGGGGGGTCAGCCCCAGCATTTT.

There are many counts of this clone. The rearrangement joins TRBV2 to TRBJ2-1, with D unclear. Looked up from germline, CDR1 is SNHLY and CDR2 is FYNNEI. Trimming cost V 8 bases and J 6 bases, with 14 bases left between them. CDR3 length: 13 amino acids. CDR3 amino acids: CASVSSLGNEQFF. CDR3 DNA sequence: TGTGCCAGCGTTAGTAGCTTGGGCAATGAGCAGTTCTTC.

The CDR3 loop reads CAIRDRERTGELFF. The CDR3 nucleotides are TGTGCCATCAGGGACAGGGAACGAACCGGGGAGCTGTTTTTT. The gene calls are TRBV10-3 and TRBJ2-2, with 8 bases that match TRBD1. The CDR3 has 14 residues. Germline V gene lookup returns CDR1 ENHRY and CDR2 SYGVKD. The V segment lost 6 bases and the J segment 5 bases; nucleotides outside the gene matches: 5.

This clone was recorded many times. V gene TRBV6-1 combines with J gene TRBJ1-2, with D possibly being TRBD1 (6 bases). The CDR3 is made up of 16 amino acids. With 1 base removed from V and 8 bases from J, the gap between germline ends came to 20 bases. From germline, CDR1 is MNHNS and CDR2 SASEGT. CDR3 protein: CASSEVGNRVVYGYTF. The CDR3 DNA reads as TGTGCCAGCAGTGAAGTGGGTAACAGGGTGGTATACGGCTACACCTTC.

This clone came up many times. The genes are TRBV19 and TRBJ1-4, with D maybe TRBD1 (6 bases). The germline V and J ends were trimmed by 10 bases and 8 bases, with 20 bases remaining between them. The germline gives CDR1 LNHDA, CDR2 SQIVND (reference sequence). CDR3 length equals 14 residues. In DNA, the CDR3 is TGTGCCACCCGTCGGGCAGGGGTATCAGAAAAACTGTTTTTT. The encoded protein is CATRRAGVSEKLFF.

This clone appeared many times. The J gene is TRBJ1-2, the V gene TRBV27, with D maybe TRBD1 (5 bases). Germline V gene lookup returns CDR1 MNHEY and CDR2 SMNVEV (reference sequence). V lost 0 bases, J lost 0 bases, and 14 bases lay in between. This CDR3 is built from 17 residues. The CDR3 region has the DNA TGTGCCAGCAGTTTATCAAGGAGGGGCACCCCTAACTATGGCTACACCTTC. It translates to CASSLSRRGTPNYGYTF.

The sample holds many counts of this clone. The chain uses TRBV19 and TRBJ2-3; 9 bases map to TRBD1. CDR3 size: 16 residues. Germline trimming cut 6 bases from V and 4 bases from J; bases unmatched to any gene: 11. From germline, CDR1 is LNHDA and CDR2 SQIVND (reference sequence). This CDR3 is CASRGGQGVPPDTQYF. The CDR3 DNA follows: TGTGCCAGTAGAGGGGGACAGGGAGTCCCGCCAGATACGCAGTATTTT.

This clone was found a few times. V and J are TRBV19 and TRBJ2-2; TRBD2 aligns across 8 bases. Germline loops: CDR1 LNHDA, CDR2 SQIVND (reference sequence). The CDR3 covers 16 residues. V lost 6 bases and J lost 1; bases outside the gene matches: 7. In nucleotides, the CDR3 is TGTGCCAGTAGGAGGAGCGGGAGAGGGAACACCGGGGAGCTGTTTTTT. Translated, it gives CASRRSGRGNTGELFF.

At least ten counts were recorded for this clone. CDR3 DNA sequence: TGTGCCAGCAGTACCCCGACAGGGGCTGGAAACACCATATATTTT. Protein: CASSTPTGAGNTIYF. The chain recombines TRBV6-5 with TRBJ1-3, with 8 bases fitting TRBD1. In germline, CDR1 is MNHEY, CDR2 SVGAGI. The J segment lost 2 bases and the V segment lost 5 bases, leaving 5 bases of the junction unmatched. CDR3 length: 15 residues.